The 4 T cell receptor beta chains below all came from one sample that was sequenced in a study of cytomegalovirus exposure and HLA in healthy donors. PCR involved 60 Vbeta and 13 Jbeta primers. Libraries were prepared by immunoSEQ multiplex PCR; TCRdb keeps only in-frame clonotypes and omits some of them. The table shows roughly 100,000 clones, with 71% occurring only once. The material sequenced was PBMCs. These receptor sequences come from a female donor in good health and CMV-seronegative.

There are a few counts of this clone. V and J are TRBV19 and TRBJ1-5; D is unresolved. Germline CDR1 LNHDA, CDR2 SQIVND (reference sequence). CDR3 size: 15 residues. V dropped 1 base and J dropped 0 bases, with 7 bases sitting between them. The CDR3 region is CASSIARDSNQPQHF. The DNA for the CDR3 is TGTGCCAGTAGTATAGCCCGGGATAGCAATCAGCCCCAGCATTTT.

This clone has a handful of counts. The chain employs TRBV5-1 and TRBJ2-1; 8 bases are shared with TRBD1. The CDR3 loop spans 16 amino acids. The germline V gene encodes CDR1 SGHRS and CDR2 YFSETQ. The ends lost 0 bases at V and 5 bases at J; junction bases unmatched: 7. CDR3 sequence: CASSLGQGFFDNEQFF. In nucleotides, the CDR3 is TGCGCCAGCAGCTTGGGACAGGGGTTTTTTGACAATGAGCAGTTCTTC.

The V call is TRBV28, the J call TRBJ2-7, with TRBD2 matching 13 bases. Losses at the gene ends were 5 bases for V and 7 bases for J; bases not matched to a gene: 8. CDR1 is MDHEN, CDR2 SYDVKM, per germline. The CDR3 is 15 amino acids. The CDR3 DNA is TGTGCCAGCAGTCCAACTAGCGGGAGGGCCGGGGAGCAGTACTTC. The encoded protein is CASSPTSGRAGEQYF.

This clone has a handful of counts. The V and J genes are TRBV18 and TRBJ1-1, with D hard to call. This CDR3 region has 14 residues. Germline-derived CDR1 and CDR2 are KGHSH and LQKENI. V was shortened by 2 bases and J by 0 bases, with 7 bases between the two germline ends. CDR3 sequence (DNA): TGTGCCAGCTCACCAAGCGAGGTGAACACTGAAGCTTTCTTT. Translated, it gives CASSPSEVNTEAFF.